This entry concerns a single T cell receptor (beta chain). Described time point: newly diagnosed GD, antithyroid drugs for less than 3 months. Construction of the TCR library relied on RNA isolated from PBMCs. Those enrolled as patients came out of an endocrinology department in Xi'an, China. For TCR beta, libraries came from iRepertoire HTBI primers and Arm-PCR of CDR3 regions. TCRdb reprocessed the multiplex PCR reads via MiXCR and lists one record per CDR3 protein. The sample lists about 620,000 distinct CDR3 sequences; around 17% were seen once. This CDR3 comprises 15 residues. J was trimmed by 4 bases and V by 6 bases; bases with no gene match: 11. Per germline, CDR1 MDHEN and CDR2 SYDVKM. The data originate from a study of regulatory T cells in long-lasting Graves disease. The same data also contributed to another study, on T cells in Graves' hyperthyroidism and ophthalmopathy. That investigation notes: Stable Graves' hyperthyroidism meant no ophthalmopathy progression within 18 months. In the first-round RT-PCR of the TCR CDR3, the HTBI primer set was used.

The TCR sequence derives from a woman aged 25-40 years with Graves disease. This chain connects TRBV28 to TRBJ2-7; 8 bases align to TRBD1. This specimen was peripheral blood mononuclear cells (PBMCs), taken at new diagnosis, from a patient treated with antithyroid drugs. The CDR3 region has the DNA TGTGCCAGCAGACCAGGGGGCGCGGCCCTTTACGAGCAGTACTTC. This gives the protein CASRPGGAALYEQYF.